A single TCR beta chain is shown here with its context. Antigen specificity is unknown. Per the germline V gene, CDR1 is SGHRS and CDR2 is YFSETQ. V gave up 0 bases and J gave up 1 base; unmatched junction bases: 5. The CDR3 is 16 residues long. The data stem from a study of shared clonotypes between healthy human individuals. Study results and caveats: In having few donors, the study represented limited genetic and exposure-history diversity. The study's rarefaction showed incomplete sorted-subset sequencing despite large depth.

In the authors' workflow: ImmunoSEQ only sent back junction sequences with no quality scores, so filtering was done differently. Clones were read by immunoSEQ multiplex PCR, and TCRdb kept only the in-frame ones, dropping some. For V, J and clone size, that table is used; D and trimming come from the DNA. The sample contains 850,000 to 1,200,000 clones, 75% of which appear only once. A CD45RA+ naive subset and a CD45RA-negative memory subset were split from CD4+ cells. Source material: memory CD4+ T cells sorted from blood. Subset reported: CD45RA-negative fraction. The chain combines TRBV5-1 with TRBJ2-3; 7 bases align to TRBD1. This receptor was identified in a man younger than 35 in good health. CDR3 nucleotides: TGCGCCAGCAGCTTGGTCGGGACAGTGGGCACAGATACGCAGTATTTT. Protein product: CASSLVGTVGTDTQYF.